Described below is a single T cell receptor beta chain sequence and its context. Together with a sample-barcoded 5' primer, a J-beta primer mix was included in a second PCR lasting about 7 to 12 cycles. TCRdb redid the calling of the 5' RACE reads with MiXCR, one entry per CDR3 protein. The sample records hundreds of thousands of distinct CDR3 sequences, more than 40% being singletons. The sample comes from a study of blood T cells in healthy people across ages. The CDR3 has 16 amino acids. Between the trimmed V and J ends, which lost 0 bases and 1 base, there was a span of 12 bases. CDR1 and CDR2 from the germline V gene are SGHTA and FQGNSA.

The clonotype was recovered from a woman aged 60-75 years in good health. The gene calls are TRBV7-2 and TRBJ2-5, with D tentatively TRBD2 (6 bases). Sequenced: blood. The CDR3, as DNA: TGTGCCAGCAGCTTAGCCGTGGGTAGCGGCCAAGAGACCCAGTACTTC. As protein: CASSLAVGSGQETQYF.